Described below is a single TCR beta chain sequence and its context. TCR beta libraries were built with iRepertoire HTBI primers and Arm-PCR of CDR3 regions. TCRdb passed the multiplex PCR reads through MiXCR, listing each CDR3 protein once. The sample lists 550,000 or so distinct CDR3 sequences, 12% occurring once. V lost 4 bases and J lost 5, with 11 bases in between. The germline gives CDR1 KGHDR, CDR2 SFDVKD. The CDR3 contains 14 residues. This entry belongs to a study of regulatory T cells in long-lasting Graves disease. Noted time point: newly diagnosed GD, antithyroid drugs for less than 3 months. The authors made the TCR library using RNA they extracted from PBMCs. In addition, the sample was reused for a study of T cells in Graves' hyperthyroidism and ophthalmopathy.

The sequences come from peripheral blood mononuclear cells (PBMCs), collected at new diagnosis, from a patient treated with antithyroid drugs. The genes are TRBV24-1 and TRBJ2-1; D gene uncertain. This TCR came from a woman between 25 and 40 years old with Graves disease. This chain's CDR3 is CATSENLRDNEQFF. The CDR3 DNA reads as TGTGCCACCAGTGAGAATCTTAGGGACAATGAGCAGTTCTTC.